The clone carrying this T cell receptor beta chain was detected many times. Its target is unknown. Indicated time point: newly diagnosed GD, antithyroid drugs for less than 3 months. RNA from PBMCs was the source of the TCR library. Through Arm-PCR of CDR3 regions and iRepertoire HTBI primers, TCR beta libraries were built. In TCRdb, the multiplex PCR reads were re-called with MiXCR into one record per CDR3 protein. The top ten clones hold approximately 17% of a sample with under 450,000 distinct CDR3 sequences, roughly 12% of them seen once. The data were obtained in a study of regulatory T cells in long-lasting Graves disease. Whole-study findings and limits: Persistent cases favored TRBV28, TRBJ1-2 and TRBJ2-5.

Trimming removed 6 bases at V and 5 bases at J, with 19 bases between. Germline values: CDR1 MNHNS, CDR2 SASEGT. The CDR3 has 15 residues. Separately, the same data were catalogued under a study of T cells in Graves' hyperthyroidism and ophthalmopathy.

The V and J genes are TRBV6-1 and TRBJ1-1; D not resolved. This clonotype was obtained from a woman between 18 and 30 years old with Graves disease. The specimen comprised peripheral blood mononuclear cells (PBMCs), sampled at new diagnosis, from a patient treated with antithyroid drugs. In DNA form, the CDR3 reads TGTGCCAGCAGCCCCGATTTGCCGGCACCGACTGAAGCTTTCTTT. Its protein product is CASSPDLPAPTEAFF.